The 32 T cell receptor beta chains in this list originate from one sample, sequenced in a study of blood T cells in healthy people across ages (dated by TCRdb to the mid-2010s). Library construction relied on 5' RACE. Sequencing used an Illumina HiSeq 2500. The second PCR ran for roughly 7 to 12 cycles and used a J-beta primer mix along with a sample-barcoded 5' primer. The raw public reads went through TCRdb reprocessing: fastp at Q25, MiXCR clone calling, in-frame beta chains kept. All rows with the same CDR3 protein become a single entry with the most common DNA and genes. The sample has 1.2 million to 1.5 million distinct CDR3 sequences on record, roughly 45% of them singletons. The ten most abundant clones make up 7.9% of the sample. Specimen: blood. These receptors originate from a woman aged 18-35 years in good health.

This chain uses TRBV5-8 with TRBJ2-3; D call uncertain. Trimming removed 8 bases from V and 2 bases from J, with 6 bases in between. Germline V gene lookup returns CDR1 SGHTS and CDR2 YDEGEE. The length of the CDR3 is 11 residues. CDR3 loop: CASTLTDTQYF. CDR3 sequence (DNA): TGTGCCAGTACACTCACAGATACGCAGTATTTT.

This sequence joins TRBV20-1 and TRBJ2-1, with D perhaps being TRBD1 or TRBD2 (6 bases each). This CDR3 has 14 amino acids. CDR1 is DFQATT, CDR2 SNEGSKA, per germline (reference sequence). The V end was cut by 1 base, the J end by 3 bases, with 10 bases between. CDR3 DNA: TGCAGTGCTAGAGGGGGGGCTGGCTACAATGAGCAGTTCTTC. It encodes CSARGGAGYNEQFF.

This clonotype was observed a handful of times. The genes are TRBV10-3 and TRBJ2-5; D is unclear. Per germline, CDR1 ENHRY and CDR2 SYGVKD. CDR3 length: 12 residues. The V and J ends lost 10 bases and 3 bases respectively, with 12 bases between them. In DNA, the CDR3 is TGTGCCACCTCGAGCCCTGAAGAGACCCAGTACTTC. Encoded protein: CATSSPEETQYF.

The V and J genes are TRBV28 and TRBJ2-5; D gene uncertain. Germline-derived CDR1 and CDR2 are MDHEN and SYDVKM. The CDR3 spans 14 residues. The germline V and J ends were trimmed by 0 bases and 1 base, with 6 bases remaining between them. As DNA, the CDR3 is TGTGCCAGCAGTTTATGGTCTCCCCAAGAGACCCAGTACTTC. This translates into CASSLWSPQETQYF.

This chain links TRBV6-6 with TRBJ1-4, with D possibly matching TRBD1 (6 bases). V shed 6 bases and J shed 8 bases, with 13 bases lying between them. CDR3 length equals 13 residues. Germline CDR1 and CDR2: MNHNY and SVGAGI (reference sequence). The DNA for the CDR3 is TGTGCCAGCAGAATTCGACAGGAAGAAAAACTGTTTTTT. This gives the protein CASRIRQEEKLFF.

The genes are TRBV24-1 and TRBJ2-1, with D maybe TRBD1 (6 bases). V lost 5 bases to trimming and J lost 7 bases, with 14 bases between them. The germline V gene encodes CDR1 KGHDR and CDR2 SFDVKD. The CDR3 totals 14 residues. This CDR3 is CATSAPGTTNEQFF. In nucleotides, the CDR3 is TGTGCCACCAGTGCCCCCGGGACAACAAATGAGCAGTTCTTC.

This clonotype has ten or more counts. This chain uses TRBV29-1 with TRBJ2-1; D not resolved. This CDR3 comprises 15 residues. Between the trimmed V and J ends, which lost 2 bases and 2 bases, there was a span of 13 bases. Germline CDR1 reads SQVTM; CDR2 reads ANQGSEA. The CDR3 reads CSVESDSNPYNEQFF. DNA for the CDR3: TGCAGCGTTGAATCTGACTCAAACCCCTACAATGAGCAGTTCTTC.

The chain combines TRBV18 with TRBJ2-1; 8 bases fit TRBD1. The J call may be incorrect, as the DNA end agrees better with TRBJ2-7. This CDR3 comprises 15 residues. Germline V gene data show CDR1 as KGHSH and CDR2 as LQKENI. The DNA of the CDR3 is TGTGCCAGCTCATCCAGGGACAGGCCCTACAATGAGCAGTACTTC. This sequence encodes CASSSRDRPYNEQYF.

The V gene is TRBV12-3 or TRBV12-4, the J gene TRBJ1-1, with D perhaps TRBD1 (5 bases). With 3 bases removed from V and 0 bases from J, the gap between germline ends came to 20 bases. CDR3 length: 18 residues. The CDR3 nucleotides are TGTGCCAGCAGTTTTGCCCCCTGGGCGCAGGGCATGAACACTGAAGCTTTCTTT. Its translation is CASSFAPWAQGMNTEAFF.

This clonotype came up a few times. The chain recombines TRBV29-1 with TRBJ2-5, with 8 positions matching TRBD1. CDR1 is SQVTM and CDR2 is ANQGSEA in the germline V gene. The junction had 15 bases not matched to a gene; V was cut back by 7 bases and J by 11 bases. The CDR3 runs to 13 residues. The CDR3 here is CSAGQGALVEQYF. DNA of the CDR3: TGCAGCGCCGGTCAGGGGGCTCTTGTGGAGCAGTACTTC.

The rearrangement uses TRBV7-2 and TRBJ2-5; 10 bases align to TRBD2. The end of the DNA is better explained by TRBJ2-7, so the J call may be wrong. This CDR3 is 14 amino acids long. CDR1 SGHTA and CDR2 FQGNSA come from the germline V gene. The CDR3 loop is CASSLDSGRYEQYF. CDR3 in DNA: TGTGCCAGCAGCTTAGATAGCGGGAGGTACGAGCAGTACTTC.

This clonotype is a singleton in its sample. This chain joins TRBV5-1 and TRBJ2-7; 8 bases map to TRBD2. V lost 0 bases, J lost 0 bases, and 8 bases stayed unmatched. Germline values: CDR1 SGHRS, CDR2 YFSETQ. This CDR3 is 17 amino acids long. The CDR3 DNA reads TGCGCCAGCAGCTTGGGAACCCAGCGGGGGAGCTCCTACGAGCAGTACTTC. Its protein is CASSLGTQRGSSYEQYF.

This clonotype appeared a few times. The J gene is TRBJ2-3, the V gene TRBV12-3 or TRBV12-4; 9 bases line up with TRBD2. Trimming at V came to 3 bases and at J to 0 bases, leaving 10 bases not matched to a gene. The CDR3 loop spans 18 amino acids. The chain's CDR3 is CASSFSRGGADSTDTQYF. CDR3 DNA: TGTGCCAGCAGTTTTTCCCGCGGGGGGGCTGATAGCACAGATACGCAGTATTTT.

This clonotype was picked up a small number of times. V usage is TRBV14 and J usage is TRBJ2-7; perhaps TRBD2 as D (5 bases). Per germline, CDR1 SGHDN and CDR2 FVKESK. Trimming took off 3 bases at V and 3 bases at J, with 9 bases between the two ends. This CDR3 is 13 amino acids long. The CDR3 DNA follows: TGTGCCAGCAGCCAGGACTTCTACTACGAGCAGTACTTC. It specifies CASSQDFYYEQYF.

This clonotype has just a few counts. The chain is built from TRBV6-2 or TRBV6-3 and TRBJ2-1; TRBD2 matches 7 bases. In germline, CDR1 is MNHEY, CDR2 SVGEGT. The CDR3 has 15 amino acids. Trimming at V came to 7 bases and at J to 4 bases, leaving 10 bases not matched to a gene. The DNA for the CDR3 is TGTGCCAGCACCCACCGGGGGGACCTATACAATGAGCAGTTCTTC. As protein: CASTHRGDLYNEQFF.

The chain uses TRBV6-5 and TRBJ2-3; 8 bases match TRBD2. This CDR3 is built from 16 residues. With 4 bases clipped from V and 5 bases from J, the junction kept 11 bases outside the gene matches. CDR1 MNHEY and CDR2 SVGAGI come from the germline V gene. This CDR3 reads CASSSYRTSSGDTQYF. Here the CDR3 DNA reads TGTGCCAGCAGTTCTTACCGGACTAGCTCCGGAGATACGCAGTATTTT.

This clonotype was recorded many times. The chain joins TRBV29-1 to TRBJ1-2, with D perhaps matching TRBD1 (5 bases). CDR3 length: 12 residues. V gave up 3 bases and J gave up 4 bases, with 9 bases separating them. Germline V gives CDR1 SQVTM, CDR2 ANQGSEA. The CDR3 coding sequence is TGCAGCGTTGAGGGGGGAGGCTATGGCTACACCTTC. This translates into CSVEGGGYGYTF.

This clonotype was observed at least ten times. J is TRBJ2-2 and V is TRBV2; D perhaps matches TRBD1 (7 bases). Trimming removed 8 bases at V and 5 bases at J, with 15 bases between. Germline V gene lookup returns CDR1 SNHLY and CDR2 FYNNEI. The CDR3 is 14 residues long. The chain's CDR3 is CASCQGGTTGELFF. The CDR3 region has the DNA TGTGCCAGCTGCCAGGGGGGAACAACCGGGGAGCTGTTTTTT. The full variable domain, its missing parts supplied by reference TRBV2 and TRBJ2-2, is EPEVTQTPSHQVTQMGQEVILRCVPISNHLYFYWYRQILGQKVEFLVSFYNNEISEKSEIFDDQFSVERPDGSNFTLKIRSTKLEDSAMYFCASCQGGTTGELFFGEGSRLTVL.

The chain joins TRBV9 to TRBJ2-1; D gene unclear. The germline gives CDR1 SGDLS, CDR2 YYNGEE. With 3 bases removed from V and 4 bases from J, the gap between germline ends came to 17 bases. The CDR3 runs to 16 residues. The CDR3 DNA follows: TGTGCCAGCAGCGAGACGGTAGACGTAAAATACAATGAGCAGTTCTTC. Protein product: CASSETVDVKYNEQFF.

This clonotype was counted ten times or more. Germline is not matched at one junction end, which may reflect a read error. This chain links TRBV5-1 with TRBJ2-2, with D unresolved. This CDR3 has 12 amino acids. The germline V gene has CDR1 SGHRS and CDR2 YFSETQ. CDR3 sequence: CASSLGPGELFF. In nucleotides, the CDR3 is TGTGCCAGCAGCTTAGGCCCCGGGGAGCTGTTTTTT.

This clonotype was found a few times. The chain uses TRBV18 and TRBJ2-1; D is perhaps TRBD2 (6 bases). V was clipped by 2 bases and J by 8 bases, with 13 bases between them. The CDR3 covers 14 residues. In germline, CDR1 is KGHSH, CDR2 LQKENI. The DNA of the CDR3 is TGTGCCAGCTCACCAGGGAGAATAGCGGATGAGCAGTTCTTC. It codes for CASSPGRIADEQFF.

The V and J genes are TRBV2 and TRBJ1-5; weak D call: TRBD1 (6 bases). The closer fit of TRBJ2-3 to the DNA end suggests the J call may be wrong. The germline V gene encodes CDR1 SNHLY and CDR2 FYNNEI. The CDR3 is made up of 15 amino acids. This CDR3 is CASSAPQGINQPQYF. Written as DNA, the CDR3 is TGTGCCAGCAGCGCCCCACAGGGAATCAATCAGCCCCAGTATTTT.

This chain connects TRBV27 to TRBJ1-6, with D possibly TRBD1 on 5 matching bases. CDR1 and CDR2 from the germline V gene are MNHEY and SMNVEV (reference sequence). The CDR3 sequence is 15 residues long. V dropped 2 bases and J dropped 4 bases, with 9 bases sitting between them. CDR3 residues: CASSLQGPYNSPLHF. CDR3 DNA: TGTGCCAGCAGTTTACAGGGCCCTTATAATTCACCCCTCCACTTT.

V usage is TRBV7-2 and J usage is TRBJ2-1; D assignment may be TRBD1 or TRBD2 (5 bases each). The J call is in doubt because the DNA end fits TRBJ2-7 better. Germline CDR1 SGHTA, CDR2 FQGNSA. The CDR3 is made up of 13 amino acids. The CDR3 DNA reads TGTGCCAGCAGGACCGGGACGAACAATGAGCAGTACTTC. It encodes CASRTGTNNEQYF.

V and J are TRBV19 and TRBJ2-1; 8 nucleotides match TRBD2. The CDR3 runs 16 residues. Germline V lookup: CDR1 LNHDA, CDR2 SQIVND (reference sequence). J gave up 3 bases and V 4 bases, and 8 bases lay outside the gene matches. CDR3 nucleotide sequence: TGTGCCAGTAGTACCCTGATAGCGGGGTACTACAATGAGCAGTTCTTC. This gives the protein CASSTLIAGYYNEQFF. Based on the CDR3 plus reference TRBV19 and TRBJ2-1, the full variable domain is DGGITQSPKYLFRKEGQNVTLSCEQNLNHDAMYWYRQDPGQGLRLIYYSQIVNDFQKGDIAEGYSVSREKKESFPLTVTSAQKNPTAFYLCASSTLIAGYYNEQFFGPGTRLTVL.

In regard to this clonotype: This may come from a read error, since a much larger clone is one base off. The CDR3 region is CTISDLYEQYF. The CDR3 DNA is TGTACCATCAGTGATCTCTACGAGCAGTACTTC. The chain couples TRBV10-3 to TRBJ2-7, with no clear D. CDR1 ENHRY and CDR2 SYGVKD come from the germline V gene. The length of the CDR3 is 11 residues.

J is TRBJ2-1 and V is TRBV2; the D is unclear. V gave up 4 bases and J gave up 9 bases, with 13 bases separating them. Germline-derived CDR1 and CDR2 are SNHLY and FYNNEI. The CDR3 is 13 residues long. CDR3 sequence: CASSGHWAAEQFF. The CDR3 bases are TGTGCCAGCAGTGGCCATTGGGCAGCTGAGCAGTTCTTC.

The rearrangement uses TRBV7-9 and TRBJ1-1; perhaps TRBD1 as D (5 bases). The CDR3 spans 14 residues. Trimming took off 4 bases at V and 0 bases at J, with 9 bases between the two ends. Germline V gene sequence: CDR1 SEHNR, CDR2 FQNEAQ (reference sequence). The CDR3 protein is CASSSGRMNTEAFF. CDR3 DNA sequence: TGTGCCAGCAGCTCGGGACGGATGAACACTGAAGCTTTCTTT.

The chain is built from TRBV5-1 and TRBJ2-1; 14 bases align to TRBD2. V shed 4 bases and J 6 bases; nucleotides not matched to a gene: 12. CDR3 length equals 18 residues. Germline V lookup: CDR1 SGHRS, CDR2 YFSETQ. The CDR3 coding sequence is TGCGCCAGCAGCCTGGGACTAGCGGGAGCGGGAGGTGGCAATGAGCAGTTCTTC. It yields the protein CASSLGLAGAGGGNEQFF.

This clonotype was detected only once. Being one base from a much bigger clone, this may be a read error. The genes are TRBV29-1 and TRBJ2-3; D not resolved. The CDR3 runs 14 residues. Germline V gives CDR1 SQVTM, CDR2 ANQGSEA. Trimming removed 4 bases from V and 2 bases from J, with 13 bases in between. The CDR3 here is CSVVGSFFTDTQYF. In DNA form, the CDR3 reads TGCAGCGTTGTCGGCAGTTTCTTCACAGATACGCAGTATTTT.

The chain couples TRBV27 to TRBJ2-6; D uncertain. The CDR3 has 12 residues. Germline values: CDR1 MNHEY, CDR2 SMNVEV (reference sequence). The ends were cut back, 6 bases at V and 6 bases at J, with 6 bases in the middle. CDR3 sequence reads: CASRRVANVLTF. The CDR3, as DNA: TGTGCCAGCAGAAGGGTGGCCAACGTCCTGACTTTC.

This chain links TRBV5-1 with TRBJ2-1, with TRBD2 identical over 7 bases. V dropped 4 bases and J dropped 0; count of bases not matched to a gene: 7. CDR3 length: 16 amino acids. Germline values: CDR1 SGHRS, CDR2 YFSETQ. CDR3 coding DNA: TGCGCCAGCAGCGGGGAGGGGCCCAGCTCCTACAATGAGCAGTTCTTC. It specifies CASSGEGPSSYNEQFF.